This passage covers 11 T cell receptor beta chains from one sample sequenced in a study of OX40 agonist ivuxolimab in advanced cancers. Assay used: immunoSEQ multiplex PCR; TCRdb lists only in-frame clones, some missing. The table shows roughly 70,000 clones, with around 84% occurring only once. The source was CD4+ or CD8+ T cells sorted from blood, collected in a trial of the OX40 agonist ivuxolimab. Receptor source: an adult with an advanced solid tumor such as melanoma, head and neck, liver or kidney cancer.

V usage is TRBV2 and J usage is TRBJ1-4; tentatively, D is TRBD1 (6 bases). Germline CDR1 and CDR2: SNHLY and FYNNEI. The CDR3 sequence is 16 residues long. The V gene lost 10 bases and the J gene lost 0 bases, with 18 bases spanning the gap. CDR3 in DNA: TGTGCCACACTAGAGGGGGGGCGAGCAACTAATGAAAAACTGTTTTTT. Amino acids: CATLEGGRATNEKLFF.

This clone has more than one count but fewer than ten. The chain links TRBV28 to TRBJ1-1; D not certain. Germline V lookup: CDR1 MDHEN, CDR2 SYDVKM. The germline V and J ends were trimmed by 3 bases and 5 bases, with 7 bases remaining between them. The CDR3 has 12 amino acids. Here the CDR3 DNA reads TGTGCCAGCAGTTTGGTAGGGACTGAAGCTTTCTTT. Its translation is CASSLVGTEAFF.

This clone was picked up one time. The chain has TRBV2 and TRBJ2-4; D is unclear. V lost 6 bases and J 8 bases, leaving 17 bases between the germline ends. This CDR3 comprises 14 residues. From germline, CDR1 is SNHLY and CDR2 FYNNEI. The CDR3 protein is CASSVPRRYDIQYF. CDR3 sequence (DNA): TGTGCCAGCAGCGTCCCGAGACGGTATGACATTCAGTACTTC.

The V gene is TRBV5-1, the J gene TRBJ2-2, with D perhaps being TRBD1 or TRBD2 (5 bases each). The V end was cut by 3 bases, the J end by 0 bases, with 12 bases between. The CDR3 consists of 16 residues. The V gene's germline CDR1 is SGHRS and CDR2 YFSETQ. CDR3 in DNA: TGCGCCAGCAGCTCGGGACGGGGCTCGAACACCGGGGAGCTGTTTTTT. It specifies CASSSGRGSNTGELFF.

The chain carries TRBV7-2 and TRBJ2-7, with a possible D match to TRBD2 (5 bases). V dropped 2 bases and J dropped 2 bases, with 10 bases sitting between them. The CDR3 has 14 residues. Germline CDR1 SGHTA, CDR2 FQGNSA. CDR3 coding DNA: TGTGCCAGCAGCTTAAGGCGGGTAACCTACGAGCAGTACTTC. Translation: CASSLRRVTYEQYF.

The chain recombines TRBV7-9 with TRBJ1-1; 7 bases fit TRBD1. Germline CDR1 SEHNR, CDR2 FQNEAQ (reference sequence). The V segment lost 5 bases and the J segment 1 base; nucleotides outside the gene matches: 7. This CDR3 is 15 amino acids long. The CDR3 region is CASSPGRGTNTEAFF. CDR3 nucleotides: TGTGCCAGCAGCCCCGGCAGGGGGACGAACACTGAAGCTTTCTTT.

The chain employs TRBV4-3 and TRBJ1-2; D is unresolved. The CDR3 has 14 amino acids. Germline CDR1 reads LGHNA; CDR2 reads YSLEER. Trimming pared 2 bases from V and 3 bases from J, leaving 10 bases between. CDR3 DNA: TGCGCCAGCAGCCAAAGGGCTACGGACTATGGCTACACCTTC. Its protein is CASSQRATDYGYTF.

The chain links TRBV2 to TRBJ1-5; 9 nucleotides align to TRBD1. The J segment lost 5 bases and the V segment lost 4 bases, leaving 9 bases of the junction unmatched. This CDR3 region has 16 residues. CDR1 SNHLY and CDR2 FYNNEI come from the germline V gene. The DNA for the CDR3 is TGTGCCAGCAGTGGGAAGTTCCGGGACAGGGATCAGCCCCAGCATTTT. It codes for CASSGKFRDRDQPQHF.

The chain joins TRBV7-9 to TRBJ2-7; weak D call: TRBD1 (6 bases). This CDR3 has 14 residues. V lost 5 bases and J lost 0, with 11 bases in between. In germline, CDR1 is SEHNR, CDR2 FQNEAQ (reference sequence). The CDR3 DNA is TGTGCCAGCAGCCCGTGGACAGCCTCCTACGAGCAGTACTTC. It encodes CASSPWTASYEQYF.

The rearrangement uses TRBV10-2 and TRBJ1-1, with D uncertain. V lost 6 bases and J 5 bases, leaving 10 bases between the germline ends. Germline V gene data show CDR1 as WSHSY and CDR2 as SAAADI. The CDR3 totals 12 residues. CDR3 DNA: TGCGCCAGCAGCCTAGGCGAGACTGAAGCTTTCTTT. Protein: CASSLGETEAFF.

The chain employs TRBV30 and TRBJ1-6, with 7 bases fitting TRBD1. The CDR3 is 12 residues long. J lost 18 bases, V lost 7 bases, and 15 bases had no gene match. Germline loops: CDR1 GTSNPN, CDR2 SVGIG (reference sequence). This CDR3 is CALRDRTTGNHF. The CDR3 nucleotides are TGTGCCTTACGGGACAGAACAACAGGGAACCACTTT.